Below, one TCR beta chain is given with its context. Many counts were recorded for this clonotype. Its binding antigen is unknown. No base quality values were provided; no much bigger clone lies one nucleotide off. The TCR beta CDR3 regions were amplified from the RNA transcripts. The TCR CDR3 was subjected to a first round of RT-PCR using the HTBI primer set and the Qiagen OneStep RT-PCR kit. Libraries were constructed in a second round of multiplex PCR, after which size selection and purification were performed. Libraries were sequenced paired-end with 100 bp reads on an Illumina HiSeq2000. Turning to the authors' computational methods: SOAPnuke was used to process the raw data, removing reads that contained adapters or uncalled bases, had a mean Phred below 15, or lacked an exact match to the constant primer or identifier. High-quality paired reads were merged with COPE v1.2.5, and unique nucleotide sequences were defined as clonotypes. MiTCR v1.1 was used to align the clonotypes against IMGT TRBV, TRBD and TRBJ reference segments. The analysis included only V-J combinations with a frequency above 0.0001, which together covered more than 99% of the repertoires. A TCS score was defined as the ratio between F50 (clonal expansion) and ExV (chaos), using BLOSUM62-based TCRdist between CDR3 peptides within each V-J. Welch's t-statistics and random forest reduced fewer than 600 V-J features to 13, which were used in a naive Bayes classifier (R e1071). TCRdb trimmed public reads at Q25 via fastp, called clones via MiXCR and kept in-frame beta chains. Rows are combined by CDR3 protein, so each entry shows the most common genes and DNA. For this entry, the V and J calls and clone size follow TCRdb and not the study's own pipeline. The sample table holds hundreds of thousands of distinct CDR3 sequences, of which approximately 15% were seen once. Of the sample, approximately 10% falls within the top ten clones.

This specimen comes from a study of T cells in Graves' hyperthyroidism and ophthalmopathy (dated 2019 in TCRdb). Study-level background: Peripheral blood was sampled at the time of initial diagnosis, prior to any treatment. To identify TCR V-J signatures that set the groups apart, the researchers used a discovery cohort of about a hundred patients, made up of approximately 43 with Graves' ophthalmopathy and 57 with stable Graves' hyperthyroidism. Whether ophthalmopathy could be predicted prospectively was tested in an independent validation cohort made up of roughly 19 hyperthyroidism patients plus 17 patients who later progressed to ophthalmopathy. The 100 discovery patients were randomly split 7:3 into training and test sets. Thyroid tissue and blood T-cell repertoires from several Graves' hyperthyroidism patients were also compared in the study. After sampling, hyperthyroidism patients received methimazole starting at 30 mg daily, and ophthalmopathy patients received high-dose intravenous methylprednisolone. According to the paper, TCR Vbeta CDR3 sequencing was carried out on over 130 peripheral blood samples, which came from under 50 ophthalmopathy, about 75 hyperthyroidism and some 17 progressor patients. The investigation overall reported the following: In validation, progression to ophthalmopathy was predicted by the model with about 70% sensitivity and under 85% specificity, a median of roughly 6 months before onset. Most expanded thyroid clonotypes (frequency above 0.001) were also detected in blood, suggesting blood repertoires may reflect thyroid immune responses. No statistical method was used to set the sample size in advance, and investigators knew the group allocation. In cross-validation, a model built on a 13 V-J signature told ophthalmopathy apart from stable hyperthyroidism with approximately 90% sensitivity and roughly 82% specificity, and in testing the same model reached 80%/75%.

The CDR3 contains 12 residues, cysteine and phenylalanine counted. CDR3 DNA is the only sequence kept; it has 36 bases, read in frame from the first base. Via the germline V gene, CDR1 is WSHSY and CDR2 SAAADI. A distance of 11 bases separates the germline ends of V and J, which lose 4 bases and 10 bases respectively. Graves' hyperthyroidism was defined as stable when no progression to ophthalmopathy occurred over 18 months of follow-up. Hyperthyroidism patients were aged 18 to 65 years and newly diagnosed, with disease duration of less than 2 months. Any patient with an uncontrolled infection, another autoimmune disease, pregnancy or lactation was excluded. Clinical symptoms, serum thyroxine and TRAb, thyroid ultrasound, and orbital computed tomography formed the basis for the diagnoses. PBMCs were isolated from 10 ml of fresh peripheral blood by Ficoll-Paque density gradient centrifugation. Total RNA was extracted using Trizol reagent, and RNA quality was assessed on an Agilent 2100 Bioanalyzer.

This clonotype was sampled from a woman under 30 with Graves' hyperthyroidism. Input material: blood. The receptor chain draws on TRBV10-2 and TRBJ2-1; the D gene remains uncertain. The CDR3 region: CASSGSEDEQFF. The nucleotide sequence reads TGCGCCAGCAGTGGGTCAGAAGACGAGCAGTTCTTC.